The clone carrying this T cell receptor beta chain was picked up a small number of times. Per the germline V gene, CDR1 is DFQATT and CDR2 is SNEGSKA (reference sequence). The CDR3 length is 11 residues. V was trimmed by 2 bases and J by 8 bases, leaving 9 bases between them. This sample is drawn from a study of T cells after yellow fever vaccination. TCRdb redid the calling of the 5' RACE reads with MiXCR, one entry per CDR3 protein. The table has under 700,000 distinct CDR3 sequences, approximately 16% seen once. The sequence was obtained from a man between 18 and 35 years old who received the YFV17D yellow fever vaccine. The V call is TRBV20-1, the J call TRBJ1-2; D unclear. Sequenced here: PBMCs, sampled more than 4 days after the first yellow fever vaccination. The CDR3 loop reads CSARLTIGYTF. CDR3 DNA sequence: TGCAGTGCTAGACTGACGATCGGCTACACCTTC.